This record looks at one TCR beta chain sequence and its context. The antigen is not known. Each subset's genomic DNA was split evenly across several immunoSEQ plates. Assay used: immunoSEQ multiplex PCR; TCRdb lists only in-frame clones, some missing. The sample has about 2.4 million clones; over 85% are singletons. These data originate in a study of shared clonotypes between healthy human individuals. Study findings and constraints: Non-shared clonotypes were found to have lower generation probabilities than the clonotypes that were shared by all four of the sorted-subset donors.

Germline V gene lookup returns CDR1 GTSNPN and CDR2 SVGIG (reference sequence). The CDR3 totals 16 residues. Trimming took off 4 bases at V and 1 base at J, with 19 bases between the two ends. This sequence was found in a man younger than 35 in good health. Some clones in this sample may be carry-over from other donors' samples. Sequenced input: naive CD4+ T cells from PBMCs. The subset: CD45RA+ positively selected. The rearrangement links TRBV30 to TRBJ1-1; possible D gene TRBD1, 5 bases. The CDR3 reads CAWTGHTGAANTEAFF. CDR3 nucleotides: TGTGCCTGGACTGGACACACGGGCGCGGCGAACACTGAAGCTTTCTTT.